This T cell receptor beta chain was sequenced for a study of OX40 agonist ivuxolimab in advanced cancers. Whole-study context: Ivuxolimab, an antibody that agonizes OX40 (CD134), was administered to the patients.

Study-level findings and limits: The average count of expanded clones was higher among CD8+ T cells than among CD4+.

The CDR3 has 13 residues. The V and J ends lost 5 bases and 5 bases respectively, with 10 bases between them. The germline V gene has CDR1 SGHTS and CDR2 YDEGEE. No patient had autoimmune disease or received systemic immunosuppression. Peripheral blood came from all dose cohorts at three timepoints. On this clone itself: What it binds is not known.

Method: immunoSEQ multiplex PCR; TCRdb's copy keeps in-frame clones and lacks some. The sample lists fewer than 120,000 clones, approximately 90% occurring once. Here the sequenced sample was CD4+ or CD8+ T cells sorted from blood, taken in a trial of the OX40 agonist ivuxolimab. The sequence came from an adult with an advanced solid tumor such as melanoma, head and neck, liver or kidney cancer. The chain uses TRBV5-8 and TRBJ2-2; D uncertain. CDR3: CASSPLRTGELFF. Here the CDR3 DNA reads TGTGCCAGCAGTCCTCTTAGGACCGGGGAGCTGTTTTTT.